This T cell receptor (beta chain) was recovered during a study of Ad26.COV2.S vaccination and SARS-CoV-2 variants (TCRdb year 2021). Notes on the research overall: Donors in the vaccine arm were drawn from COV1001, a multicentre, randomized, double-blind, placebo-controlled phase I-IIa trial testing Ad26.COV2.S in healthy adults. A total of some 30 samples were included in the TCR-sequenced set, comprising roughly 20 Ad26.COV2.S vaccine recipients, 5 placebo recipients and 8 SARS-CoV-2 convalescent individuals. Ad26.COV2.S was administered intramuscularly at 5 x 10^10 or 1 x 10^11 viral particles, either as a single shot or as two shots given 56 days apart. Investigators did not know the trial group allocation while performing experiments and assessing outcomes. Sequencing of the TCRbeta repertoire served to evaluate the specificity and breadth of SARS-CoV-2-reactive T cell receptors following Ad26.COV2.S vaccination. Trial participants were randomized into five groups of five, in which low-dose or high-dose Ad26.COV2.S was given once or twice, or placebo was given on both occasions. Paper-wide results and their limitations: Ad26.COV2.S recipients had higher spike-specific TCR breadth than placebo recipients (P = 0.0014). After vaccination, substantial breadth of spike-specific CD8+ and CD4+ T cell responses was reported. Vaccine and placebo recipients had comparable non-spike TCR breadth, which fits with the vaccine containing only spike. According to the authors, total T cell responses may have been underestimated by the TCR breadth and depth analyses. The study was not powered to compare responses between vaccine doses or regimens.

Turning to this clone: The target of this receptor is not known. There are no base qualities to consult, and no much larger clone falls within one base.

The immunoSEQ Assay was used to sequence TCRbeta CDR3 regions. After extraction, genomic DNA underwent amplification by bias-controlled multiplex PCR, followed by high-throughput sequencing. Per the original workflow: To quantify the absolute abundance of every unique TCRbeta CDR3 region, sequences were collapsed and filtered. T cell fraction was estimated by normalizing TCRbeta template counts to usable DNA, with usable DNA measured through amplification of reference genes found in all nucleated cells. Repertoire TCRs were annotated as SARS-CoV-2-specific by exact matching of V gene, CDR3 amino acid sequence and J gene to a known reactive TCR set. The reference SARS-CoV-2 TCR set came from MIRA and was filtered for enrichment in COVID-19-positive ImmuneCODE repertoires, removing public or cross-reactive TCRs. Using the MIRA antigens, annotated TCRs were further analysed by specific ORF or by position within an ORF. Depth was the summed frequency of annotated unique rearrangements, while breadth was defined as annotated unique rearrangements over total unique productive rearrangements. Two-sided Wilcoxon rank-sum tests were applied when comparing TCR breadth between groups. The clones in this table, taken by TCRdb from immuneACCESS, are in-frame only. Not every clone is retained; where verified, under half of the shortfall comes from an unresolved V gene, and the cause of the rest is unknown. That table supplies the V and J calls and clone size; D and trimming were determined from the DNA. Within this sample are over 250,000 clones, with around 87% of them counted one time only. The ten largest account for about 3.5% of the sample.

Spanning cysteine to phenylalanine, the CDR3 consists of 17 amino acids. Only the CDR3 DNA is retained, 51 bases long and in frame from the first base. The germline V gene (reference sequence) gives CDR1 as LGHDT and CDR2 as YNNKEL. After removal of 0 bases from V and 3 bases from J, the junction retains 9 bases not matched to a gene. This specimen's treatment or condition label, per the study, means: 15 to 20 received Ad26.COV2.S at low or high dose, single or two shots; about five received placebo; per-sample allocation not given. For vaccine and placebo recipients, the sequenced repertoires came from samples collected on day 63 after the first injection. Between 29 July and 7 August 2020, Cohort 1b enrolled 20 to 30 adults aged 18-55 years at one site in Boston, USA. Ad26.COV2.S was a replication-incompetent adenovirus type 26 vector that expressed a prefusion-stabilized SARS-CoV-2 spike protein derived from the original Wuhan strain.

The sequence was collected from a person aged 18 to 59 who received the Ad26.COV2.S COVID-19 vaccine or a placebo. The V and J segments used are TRBV3-1 (or the pseudogene TRBV3-2) and TRBJ2-7, with 9 bases matching TRBD2. The sequencing used peripheral blood, collected in a trial of Ad26.COV2.S vaccine versus placebo. The bases are TGTGCCAGCAGCCAAGATCGGGGCCTAGCGGGGAGCTACGAGCAGTACTTC. It translates to CASSQDRGLAGSYEQYF.